This entry lists 22 T cell receptor beta chains sequenced from one sample in a study of blood T cells in healthy people across ages. With a J-beta primer mix and a sample-barcoded 5' primer, a second PCR ran roughly 6 to 11 cycles. TCRdb analysed the 5' RACE reads with MiXCR anew, one entry per CDR3 protein. The table lists about 1 million distinct CDR3 sequences, roughly a quarter of them singletons. These same data were also listed under a study on T cells of mothers and their children.

Sample: blood. The source of these receptors is a girl aged 2-10 years in good health.

This clonotype was seen more than once but under ten times. The chain couples TRBV4-2 to TRBJ2-3; TRBD2 might be the D (6 bases). The CDR3 consists of 18 residues. Germline V gene data show CDR1 as LGHNA and CDR2 as YNFKEQ. Trimming shortened V by 0 bases and J by 5 bases, and 21 bases separated the two germline ends. This chain's CDR3 is CASSQESTGETGGDTQYF. The DNA of the CDR3 is TGTGCCAGCAGCCAAGAGTCCACGGGGGAGACCGGCGGAGATACGCAGTATTTT.

The sample holds a few counts of this clonotype. The chain recombines TRBV12-3 or TRBV12-4 with TRBJ2-7, with 8 bases that match TRBD2. J was trimmed by 7 bases and V by 5 bases; bases with no gene match: 16. The CDR3 runs to 16 residues. The CDR3 loop reads CASSPPSGLVVGEQYF. CDR3 bases: TGTGCCAGCAGTCCCCCCTCGGGACTAGTGGTAGGTGAGCAGTACTTC.

The DNA for the CDR3 is TGTGCCAGCAGCTCCGCACTCGGGGTAGACTACGAGCAGTACTTC. This codes for CASSSALGVDYEQYF. V usage is TRBV7-9 and J usage is TRBJ2-7; possible D gene TRBD2, 5 bases. The germline gives CDR1 SEHNR, CDR2 FQNEAQ (reference sequence). This CDR3 spans 15 amino acids. V was clipped by 4 bases and J by 3 bases, with 16 bases between them.

V gene TRBV12-3 or TRBV12-4 combines with J gene TRBJ1-4; D ambiguous. The CDR3 loop spans 18 amino acids. V was shortened by 1 base and J by 4 bases, with 19 bases between the two germline ends. The CDR3 protein is CASSLVVRAEWSNEKLFF. As DNA, the CDR3 is TGTGCCAGCAGTTTAGTGGTTCGGGCGGAGTGGAGTAATGAAAAACTGTTTTTT.

The chain is built from TRBV29-1 and TRBJ2-1; 9 positions agree with TRBD1. CDR1 SQVTM and CDR2 ANQGSEA come from the germline V gene. CDR3 length: 13 amino acids. The CDR3 sequence: CSADRGSYNEQFF. Written as DNA, the CDR3 is TGCAGTGCCGACAGGGGGTCCTACAATGAGCAGTTCTTC.

The chain uses TRBV9 and TRBJ2-3; 11 bases are a match to TRBD2. CDR1 is SGDLS and CDR2 is YYNGEE in the germline V gene. The CDR3 contains 15 residues. The trim removed 3 bases at V and 1 base at J, leaving 1 base unmatched. CDR3 residues: CASSGSGRGTDTQYF. Written as DNA, the CDR3 is TGTGCCAGCAGCGGTAGCGGGAGGGGCACAGATACGCAGTATTTT.

As for this clonotype: At one end, the junction sequence differs from germline, possibly due to a read error. The chain joins TRBV7-9 to TRBJ2-5, with D unresolved. The better agreement between TRBJ2-7 and the DNA end casts doubt on the J call. The CDR3 consists of 14 residues. CDR1 SEHNR and CDR2 FQNEAQ come from the germline V gene (reference sequence). The CDR3 reads CASSHVGSSYEQYF. Written as DNA, the CDR3 is TGCGCCAGCAGCCATGTTGGATCCTCCTACGAGCAGTACTTC.

This clonotype was recorded a few times. V and J are TRBV20-1 and TRBJ1-2, with TRBD1 identical over 9 bases. J gave up 6 bases and V 6 bases, and 14 bases lay outside the gene matches. CDR3 size: 15 residues. CDR1 and CDR2 (germline): DFQATT, SNEGSKA (reference sequence). Here the CDR3 reads CSAPKQGARVDGYTF. The CDR3 DNA follows: TGCAGTGCGCCTAAACAGGGGGCGAGGGTGGATGGCTACACCTTC.

In nucleotides, the CDR3 is TGTGCCAGCAGTGATCATCGGCTGACGAACACTGAAGCTTTCTTT. This translates into CASSDHRLTNTEAFF. J is TRBJ1-1 and V is TRBV25-1; D gene uncertain. V gave up 3 bases and J gave up 1 base, with 12 bases separating them. Germline assignment: CDR1 MGHDK and CDR2 SYGVNS. The CDR3 extends over 15 amino acids. Variable domain in full (rest from reference TRBV25-1 and TRBJ1-1): EADIYQTPRYLVIGTGKKITLECSQTMGHDKMYWYQQDPGMELHLIHYSYGVNSTEKGDLSSESTVSRIRTEHFPLTLESARPSHTSQYLCASSDHRLTNTEAFFGQGTRLTVV.

The chain uses TRBV6-1 and TRBJ2-4, with D possibly matching TRBD1 (5 bases). Trimming took 6 bases from V and 2 from J, leaving 8 bases between them. The CDR3 runs 13 residues. The germline V gene encodes CDR1 MNHNS and CDR2 SASEGT. CDR3 residues: CASRQVSKNIQYF. In DNA, the CDR3 is TGTGCCAGCAGACAGGTTTCCAAAAACATTCAGTACTTC.

This clonotype was observed a few times. This rearrangement joins TRBV12-3 or TRBV12-4 to TRBJ2-5; 9 bases align to TRBD1. The J call may be mistaken, given a closer DNA end match to TRBJ2-7. The CDR3 has 15 residues. CDR3 bases: TGTGCCAGCAGTAGCCCGGACAGGGGAACCTACGAGCAGTACTTC. This translates into CASSSPDRGTYEQYF.

This clonotype was picked up a small number of times. This chain uses TRBV7-3 with TRBJ1-1; tentative D call: TRBD1 (5 bases). The CDR3 length is 15 residues. CDR1 is SGHTA, CDR2 FQGTGA, per germline. Trimming cost V 5 bases and J 5 bases, with 18 bases left between them. CDR3 amino acids: CASSPPMGRRTEAFF. Here the CDR3 DNA reads TGTGCCAGCAGCCCGCCCATGGGGCGGAGGACTGAAGCTTTCTTT.

The chain uses TRBV20-1 and TRBJ1-2; D unresolved. CDR3 length: 12 amino acids. Germline CDR1 is DFQATT and CDR2 is SNEGSKA (reference sequence). Deletions cut 4 bases from V and 3 bases from J, with 9 bases between. DNA of the CDR3: TGCAGTGCTACAGACGGTGACTATGGCTACACCTTC. This gives the protein CSATDGDYGYTF.

The chain links TRBV21-1 to TRBJ2-1; no DNA check was done on the table's D call, TRBD1. TRBV21-1 is designated a pseudogene. CDR3 length: 15 amino acids. CDR3 sequence: CASSKGGAPYNEQFF. For the CDR3, the DNA is TGTGCCAGCAGCAAAGGAGGGGCGCCCTACAATGAGCAGTTCTTC.

In this sample, this clonotype turned up a few times. The rearrangement uses TRBV7-2 and TRBJ2-5; no firm D call. CDR3 length: 13 amino acids. Germline CDR1 reads SGHTA; CDR2 reads FQGNSA. Trimming pared 2 bases from V and 4 bases from J, leaving 8 bases between. In DNA form, the CDR3 reads TGTGCCAGCAGCTTACAGTACCGAGAGACCCAGTACTTC. This gives the protein CASSLQYRETQYF.

This clonotype has more than one count but fewer than ten. V gene TRBV9 combines with J gene TRBJ1-2; TRBD1 is a possible D gene (6 bases). V was shortened by 2 bases and J by 10 bases, with 15 bases between the two germline ends. Per germline, CDR1 SGDLS and CDR2 YYNGEE. CDR3 length equals 13 residues. As DNA, the CDR3 is TGTGCCAGCAGCGTCCCGGGGGCTCATGACTACACCTTC. This translates into CASSVPGAHDYTF. Full variable domain (missing parts from reference TRBV9 and TRBJ1-2): DSGVTQTPKHLITATGQRVTLRCSPRSGDLSVYWYQQSLDQGLQFLIQYYNGEERAKGNILERFSAQQFPDLHSELNLSSLELGDSALYFCASSVPGAHDYTFGSGTRLTVV.

The chain is built from TRBV6-6 and TRBJ2-7, with D possibly TRBD2 on 6 matching bases. The CDR3 runs 14 residues. V gave up 7 bases and J gave up 0 bases, with 13 bases separating them. Germline CDR1 reads MNHNY; CDR2 reads SVGAGI (reference sequence). CDR3 sequence: CASTNGGSSYEQYF. CDR3 sequence (DNA): TGTGCCAGCACCAACGGGGGTAGCTCCTACGAGCAGTACTTC.

The chain uses TRBV2 and TRBJ2-1; 9 bases match TRBD2. Losses at the gene ends were 8 bases for V and 3 bases for J; bases not matched to a gene: 2. The germline gives CDR1 SNHLY, CDR2 FYNNEI. CDR3 length: 13 residues. For the CDR3, the DNA is TGTGCCAGCGGACTAGCGAACTACAATGAGCAGTTCTTC. Protein: CASGLANYNEQFF.

This clonotype was counted a few times. The V and J genes are TRBV27 and TRBJ1-5; D is possibly TRBD1 (6 bases). CDR1 and CDR2 (germline): MNHEY, SMNVEV (reference sequence). The length of the CDR3 is 13 residues. V lost 5 bases and J 7 bases, leaving 12 bases between the germline ends. As DNA, the CDR3 is TGTGCCAGCAGTACCACAGGGAGGCAGCCCCAGCATTTT. It is translated as CASSTTGRQPQHF.

The chain has TRBV3-1 and TRBJ2-5, with a tentative D call TRBD1 (5 bases). The DNA matches TRBJ2-7 better at its end, which makes the J call doubtful. Germline V gene data show CDR1 as LGHDT and CDR2 as YNNKEL (reference sequence). The CDR3 contains 14 residues. The CDR3 loop reads CASSQGQILYEQYF. CDR3 coding DNA: TGTGCCAGCAGCCAAGGACAGATTCTCTACGAGCAGTACTTC.

This clonotype was recorded a few times. The chain carries TRBV27 and TRBJ1-6, with D possibly TRBD1 on 5 matching bases. Trimming cost V 6 bases and J 10 bases, with 10 bases left between them. The CDR3 runs to 12 residues. Germline CDR1 MNHEY, CDR2 SMNVEV (reference sequence). CDR3 bases: TGTGCCAGCAGGGCGGGGGGATCACCCCTCCACTTT. This translates into CASRAGGSPLHF.

In this sample, this clonotype turned up a few times. The rearrangement joins TRBV14 to TRBJ2-1, with D tentatively TRBD1 or TRBD2 (6 bases each). CDR1 is SGHDN and CDR2 is FVKESK in the germline V gene. This CDR3 is 16 amino acids long. Trimming left V 3 bases short and J 1 base short, with 13 bases between. The CDR3 nucleotides read TGTGCCAGCAGCCACGTTACAGGGAGGTCCTACAATGAGCAGTTCTTC. It codes for CASSHVTGRSYNEQFF.